This is a list of T cell receptor beta chains from one sample in a study of CD8 T cells in ankylosing spondylitis. MiXCR, run by TCRdb on the 5' RACE reads, gives a single entry per CDR3 protein. Of more than 35,000 distinct CDR3 sequences listed, over 5.5% are singletons. The sequencing input was blood, either unsorted or a sorted T cell fraction (not recorded which). The receptors here all came from a male donor with ankylosing spondylitis or in good health (not recorded which). Each CDR3 is given with its conserved first and last residue. A D gene is named only where the DNA matches it firmly. Only part of the rows carry a size: once, few, many, or a class if the clone is expanded.

D gene | J gene | V gene | clone size | CDR3 protein | CDR3 DNA
TRBD1 | TRBJ2-3 | TRBV24-1 | many | CATRRTAGDRGSTDTQYF | TGTGCCACCAGACGAACAGCCGGGGACAGGGGAAGCACAGATACGCAGTATTTT
NA | TRBJ2-2 | TRBV5-1 | many | CASSRTLNTGELFF | TGCGCCAGCAGTAGGACGCTGAACACCGGGGAGCTGTTTTTT
NA | TRBJ2-2 | TRBV12-3/TRBV12-4 | many | CASTPRSGELFF | TGTGCCAGCACCCCCCGTTCCGGGGAGCTGTTTTTT
NA | TRBJ1-6 | TRBV12-3/TRBV12-4 | many | CASSFGPADSPLHF | TGTGCCAGCAGTTTTGGGCCGGCCGATTCACCCCTCCACTTT
TRBD1 | TRBJ2-1 | TRBV14 | few | CASSRGVHGTGYAEQFF | TGTGCCAGCAGCCGGGGTGTACACGGGACAGGGTATGCTGAGCAGTTCTTC
NA | TRBJ1-1 | TRBV7-9 | many | CASSLAANTEAFF | TGTGCCAGCAGCTTAGCGGCGAACACTGAAGCTTTCTTT
NA | TRBJ2-2 | TRBV5-1 | many | CASSPYPPGTGELFF | TGCGCCAGCAGCCCCTACCCACCAGGGACCGGGGAGCTGTTTTTT
TRBD1 | TRBJ2-3 | TRBV10-3 | NA | CAISDFPGQGALDTQYF | TGTGCCATCAGTGATTTCCCGGGACAGGGGGCTTTAGATACGCAGTATTTT
TRBD1 | TRBJ1-4 | TRBV5-1 | medium-sized | CASSSGQGNEKLFF | TGCGCCAGCAGCAGTGGACAGGGCAATGAAAAACTGTTTTTT
TRBD2 | TRBJ2-5 | TRBV20-1 | many | CSAPVSGAQETQYF | TGCAGTGCTCCCGTTAGCGGGGCCCAAGAGACCCAGTACTTC
NA | TRBJ1-1 | TRBV20-1 | many | CSEGGSEAFF | TGCAGTGAGGGGGGCAGTGAAGCTTTCTTT
NA | TRBJ1-1 | TRBV29-1 | many | CSVEDMGAALAFF | TGCAGCGTTGAAGATATGGGGGCAGCGTTAGCTTTCTTT
NA | TRBJ2-1 | TRBV20-1 | many | CSARDLKASYNEQFF | TGCAGTGCTAGAGATCTTAAGGCCTCCTACAATGAGCAGTTCTTC
NA | TRBJ1-4 | TRBV2 | many | CASREERRFEKLFF | TGTGCCAGCAGGGAAGAGAGGAGATTCGAAAAACTGTTTTTT
TRBD1 | TRBJ2-7 | TRBV7-8 | many | CASSVDRGSYEQYF | TGTGCCAGCAGCGTAGACAGGGGATCCTACGAGCAGTACTTC
TRBD1 | TRBJ1-6 | TRBV3-1 | many | CASSPTPITTGGSLHF | TGTGCCAGCAGCCCCACCCCCATTACGACAGGGGGATCCCTCCACTTT
TRBD2 | TRBJ2-3 | TRBV28 | NA | CASSFSGVAGGPSTATQYF | TGTGCCAGCAGCTTCTCCGGGGTAGCGGGAGGGCCTAGCACAGCTACGCAGTATTTT
NA | TRBJ2-1 | TRBV6-2/TRBV6-3 | many | CASSYGASEQFF | TGTGCCAGCAGTTACGGGGCGAGTGAGCAGTTCTTC
NA | TRBJ2-6 | TRBV2 | many | CASSPRDGFSGANVLTF | TGTGCCAGCTCTCCCCGGGACGGCTTTTCTGGGGCCAACGTCCTGACTTTC
NA | TRBJ1-5 | TRBV13 | many | CASSIRDQPQHF | TGTGCCAGCAGCATCAGGGACCAGCCCCAGCATTTT
TRBD1 | TRBJ1-5 | TRBV5-6 | many | CASSAQGNQPQHF | TGTGCCAGCAGTGCACAGGGGAATCAGCCCCAGCATTTT
NA | TRBJ2-6 | TRBV12-3/TRBV12-4 | many | CASSLLLSSGANVLTF | TGTGCCAGCAGTTTATTGCTTAGCTCTGGGGCCAACGTCCTGACTTTC
NA | TRBJ2-6 | TRBV29-1 | many | CSVEERSGGYDSGANVLTF | TGCAGCGTTGAAGAACGCAGTGGGGGGTACGACTCTGGGGCCAACGTCCTGACTTTC
NA | TRBJ2-1 | TRBV5-1 | many | CASSLIGGGDEQFF | TGCGCCAGCAGCTTGATTGGCGGAGGTGATGAGCAGTTCTTC
TRBD1 | TRBJ2-6 | TRBV14 | many | CASSQEDRRLSGANVLTF | TGTGCCAGCAGCCAAGAGGACAGGCGTCTCTCCGGGGCCAACGTCCTGACTTTC
NA | TRBJ2-5 | TRBV15 | NA | CATSSPKGGLETQYF | TGTGCCACCAGCAGCCCCAAAGGAGGTTTAGAGACCCAGTACTTC